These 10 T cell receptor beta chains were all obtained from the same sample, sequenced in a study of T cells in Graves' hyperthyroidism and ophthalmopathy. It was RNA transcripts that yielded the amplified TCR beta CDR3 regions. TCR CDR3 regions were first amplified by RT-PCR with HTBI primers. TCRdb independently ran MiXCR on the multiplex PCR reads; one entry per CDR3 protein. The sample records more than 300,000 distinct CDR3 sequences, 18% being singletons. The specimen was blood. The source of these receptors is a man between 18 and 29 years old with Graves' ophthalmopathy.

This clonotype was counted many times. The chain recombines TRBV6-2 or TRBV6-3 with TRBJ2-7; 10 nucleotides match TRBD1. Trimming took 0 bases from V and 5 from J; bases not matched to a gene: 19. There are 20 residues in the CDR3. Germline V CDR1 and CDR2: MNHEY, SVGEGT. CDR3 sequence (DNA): TGTGCCAGCAGTTACTCAAAGAAAATAATTCCGGGACAGGGGCGGCACGAGCAGTACTTC. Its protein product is CASSYSKKIIPGQGRHEQYF.

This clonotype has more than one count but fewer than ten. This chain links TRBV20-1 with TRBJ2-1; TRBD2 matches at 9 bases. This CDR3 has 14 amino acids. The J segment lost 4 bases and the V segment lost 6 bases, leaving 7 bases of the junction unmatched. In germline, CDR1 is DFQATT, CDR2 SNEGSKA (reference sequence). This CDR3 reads CSAPRLAVYNEQFF. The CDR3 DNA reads TGCAGTGCCCCTCGACTAGCGGTATACAATGAGCAGTTCTTC.

CDR3 nucleotides: TGTGCCAGCAGCCAAGTATATAGGCGGCGGTACGAGCAGTACTTC. Its translation is CASSQVYRRRYEQYF. The genes are TRBV14 and TRBJ2-7, with D hard to call. The V end was cut by 1 base, the J end by 4 bases, with 14 bases between. CDR3 size: 15 residues. Germline V gene sequence: CDR1 SGHDN, CDR2 FVKESK.

In nucleotides, the CDR3 is TGTGCCAGCAGCTTCGGACCCATGGAGGATGGCTACACCTTC. Amino acids: CASSFGPMEDGYTF. The gene calls are TRBV7-6 and TRBJ1-2, with unresolved D. From germline, CDR1 is SGHVS and CDR2 FNYEAQ. This CDR3 region has 14 residues. V was trimmed by 3 bases and J by 6 bases, leaving 14 bases between them.

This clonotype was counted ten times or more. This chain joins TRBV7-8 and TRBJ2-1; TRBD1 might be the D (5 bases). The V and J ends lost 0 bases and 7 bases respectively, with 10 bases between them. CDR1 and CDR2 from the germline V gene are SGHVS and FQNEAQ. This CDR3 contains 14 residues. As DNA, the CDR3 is TGTGCCAGCAGCTTAGCGGCCCAGGGAAATGAGCAGTTCTTC. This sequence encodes CASSLAAQGNEQFF.

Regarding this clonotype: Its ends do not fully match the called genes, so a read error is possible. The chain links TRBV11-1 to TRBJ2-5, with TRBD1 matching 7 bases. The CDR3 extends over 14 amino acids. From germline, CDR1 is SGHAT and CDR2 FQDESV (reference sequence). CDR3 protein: CTSSRDSSQETQYF. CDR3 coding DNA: TGTACCAGCAGCCGGGACAGCTCCCAAGAGACCCAGTACTTC.

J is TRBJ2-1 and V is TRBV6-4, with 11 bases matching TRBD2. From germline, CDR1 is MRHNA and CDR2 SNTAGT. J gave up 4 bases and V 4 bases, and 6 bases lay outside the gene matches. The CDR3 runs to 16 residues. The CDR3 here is CASSGLAGTKYNEQFF. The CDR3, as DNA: TGTGCCAGCAGTGGACTAGCGGGGACCAAGTACAATGAGCAGTTCTTC.

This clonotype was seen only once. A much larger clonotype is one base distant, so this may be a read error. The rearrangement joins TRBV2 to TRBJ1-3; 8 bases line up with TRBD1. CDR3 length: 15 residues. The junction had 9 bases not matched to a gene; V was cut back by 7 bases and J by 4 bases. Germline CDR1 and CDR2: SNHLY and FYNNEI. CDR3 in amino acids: CASTTGQGPGNTIYF. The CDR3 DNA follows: TGTGCCAGCACCACCGGACAGGGTCCCGGAAACACCATATATTTT.

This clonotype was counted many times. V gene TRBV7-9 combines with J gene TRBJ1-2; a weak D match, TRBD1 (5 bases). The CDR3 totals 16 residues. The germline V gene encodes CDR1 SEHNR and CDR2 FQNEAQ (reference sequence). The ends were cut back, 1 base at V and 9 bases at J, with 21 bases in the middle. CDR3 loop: CASSLVGAGEMYRYTF. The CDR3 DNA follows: TGTGCCAGCAGCTTAGTAGGGGCAGGAGAAATGTATCGCTACACCTTC.

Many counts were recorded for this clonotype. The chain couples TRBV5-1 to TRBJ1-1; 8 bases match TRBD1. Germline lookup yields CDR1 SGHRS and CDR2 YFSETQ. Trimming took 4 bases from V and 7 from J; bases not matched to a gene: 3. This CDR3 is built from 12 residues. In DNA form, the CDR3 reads TGCGCCAGCAGCAGTGGACAGGGTGAAGCTTTCTTT. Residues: CASSSGQGEAFF.